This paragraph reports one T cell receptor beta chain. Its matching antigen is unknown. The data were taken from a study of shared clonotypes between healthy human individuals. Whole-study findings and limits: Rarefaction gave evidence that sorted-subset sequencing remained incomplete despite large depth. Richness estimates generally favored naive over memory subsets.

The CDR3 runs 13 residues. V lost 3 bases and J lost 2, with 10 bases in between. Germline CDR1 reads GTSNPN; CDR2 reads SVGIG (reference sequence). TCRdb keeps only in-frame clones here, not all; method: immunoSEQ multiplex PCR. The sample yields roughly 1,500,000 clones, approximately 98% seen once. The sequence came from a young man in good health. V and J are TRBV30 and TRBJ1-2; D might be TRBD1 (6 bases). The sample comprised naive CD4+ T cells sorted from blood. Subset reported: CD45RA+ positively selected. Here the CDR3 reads CAWRPGQNYGYTF. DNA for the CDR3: TGTGCCTGGAGACCCGGACAGAACTATGGCTACACCTTC.